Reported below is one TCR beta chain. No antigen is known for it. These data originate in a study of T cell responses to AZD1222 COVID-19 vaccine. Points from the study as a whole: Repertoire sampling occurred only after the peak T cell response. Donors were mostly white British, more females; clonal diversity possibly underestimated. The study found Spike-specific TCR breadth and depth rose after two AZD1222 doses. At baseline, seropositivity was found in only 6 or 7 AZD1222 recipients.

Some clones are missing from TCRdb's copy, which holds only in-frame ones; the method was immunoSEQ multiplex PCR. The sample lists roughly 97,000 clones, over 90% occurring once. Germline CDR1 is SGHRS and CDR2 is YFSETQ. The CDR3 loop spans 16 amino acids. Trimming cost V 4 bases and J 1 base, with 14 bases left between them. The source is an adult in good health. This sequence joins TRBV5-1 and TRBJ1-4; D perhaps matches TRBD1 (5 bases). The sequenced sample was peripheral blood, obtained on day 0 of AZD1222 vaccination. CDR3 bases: TGCGCCAGCAGCCGGAGCGGGGGGAGAACTAATGAAAAACTGTTTTTT. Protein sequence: CASSRSGGRTNEKLFF.